Presented here are 29 T cell receptor beta chains from one specimen sequenced in a study of blood T cells in healthy people across ages. With a J-beta primer mix and a sample-barcoded 5' primer, a second PCR ran roughly 7 to 11 cycles. TCRdb analysed the 5' RACE reads with MiXCR anew, one entry per CDR3 protein. Of hundreds of thousands of distinct CDR3 sequences listed, under 25% are singletons. What was sequenced was blood. These receptors were obtained from a man between 65 and 79 years old in good health.

This clonotype was counted ten times or more. The CDR3 is CASSQDRQAYQETQYF. DNA of the CDR3: TGTGCCAGCAGCCAAGATCGGCAGGCCTACCAAGAGACCCAGTACTTC. The chain couples TRBV14 to TRBJ2-5; D uncertain. The CDR3 has 16 residues. The germline V and J ends were trimmed by 0 bases and 0 bases, with 11 bases remaining between them. The germline CDR1 and CDR2 sequences are SGHDN and FVKESK.

The rearrangement joins TRBV29-1 to TRBJ2-5, with a possible D match to TRBD2 (6 bases). This CDR3 has 13 residues. The V gene lost 7 bases and the J gene lost 2 bases, with 14 bases spanning the gap. The germline CDR1 and CDR2 sequences are SQVTM and ANQGSEA. CDR3 region: CSAGGRAQETQYF. CDR3 bases: TGCAGCGCCGGGGGAAGGGCTCAAGAGACCCAGTACTTC.

The J gene is TRBJ1-1, the V gene TRBV10-1; no reliable D call. The J call may not be correct, given that the DNA end is closer to TRBJ2-1. The CDR3 is made up of 15 amino acids. Germline assignment: CDR1 WNHNN and CDR2 SYGVQD (reference sequence). The CDR3 bases are TGCGCCAGCAGTGAAGGGCAGGTTGGTATTGATGAGCAGTTCTTC. Translating gives CASSEGQVGIDEQFF.

In its sample, this clonotype was seen a few times. The chain couples TRBV28 to TRBJ2-7; a weak D match, TRBD1 (5 bases). The V end lost 6 bases, the J end lost 4 bases, and 13 bases lay between the germline ends. Germline V CDR1 and CDR2: MDHEN, SYDVKM. The CDR3 length is 13 residues. The CDR3 DNA reads TGTGCCAGCAGCGTCAGAAAGGGGTACGAGCAGTACTTC. It specifies CASSVRKGYEQYF.

This clonotype was counted only a few times. The V call is TRBV12-3 or TRBV12-4, the J call TRBJ2-7; a weak D match, TRBD1 (5 bases). Trimming stripped 2 bases from V and 6 bases from J, with 11 bases between. The CDR3 has 13 amino acids. The CDR3 spells CASSLLQGSEQYF. CDR3 nucleotides: TGTGCCAGCAGTTTACTCCAGGGAAGCGAGCAGTACTTC.

This clonotype showed up just a few times. The gene calls are TRBV20-1 and TRBJ2-1; D remains ambiguous. CDR3 length equals 13 residues. The germline CDR1 and CDR2 sequences are DFQATT and SNEGSKA (reference sequence). V lost 1 base, J lost 4 bases, and 8 bases lay in between. The CDR3 protein is CSARVGKYNEQFF. For the CDR3, the DNA is TGCAGTGCTAGAGTCGGCAAGTACAATGAGCAGTTCTTC.

The V and J genes are TRBV27 and TRBJ2-5, with D perhaps matching TRBD2 (5 bases). The J call is in doubt because the DNA end fits TRBJ2-7 better. CDR1 is MNHEY, CDR2 SMNVEV, per germline (reference sequence). CDR3 length equals 15 residues. The CDR3 loop reads CASTALGSRSYEQYF. Here the CDR3 DNA reads TGTGCCAGCACAGCCTTGGGGAGTAGGTCCTACGAGCAGTACTTC.

The gene calls are TRBV20-1 and TRBJ1-6; TRBD1 agrees at 7 bases. Germline CDR1 is DFQATT and CDR2 is SNEGSKA (reference sequence). Trimming at V came to 0 bases and at J to 5 bases, leaving 4 bases not matched to a gene. The CDR3 has 15 amino acids. The CDR3 reads CSAREGDSHNSPLHF. The DNA of the CDR3 is TGCAGTGCTAGAGAAGGGGACAGCCATAATTCACCCCTCCACTTT.

This clonotype was counted a few times. CDR3 bases: TGTGCCTGCACTAGGGGGAACACTGAAGCTTTCTTT. Protein product: CACTRGNTEAFF. This rearrangement joins TRBV30 to TRBJ1-1; TRBD1 is a possible D gene (5 bases). The CDR3 runs to 12 residues. V dropped 6 bases and J dropped 1 base, with 9 bases sitting between them. The germline V gene has CDR1 GTSNPN and CDR2 SVGIG (reference sequence). Variable domain in full (rest from reference TRBV30 and TRBJ1-1): SQTIHQWPATLVQPVGSPLSLECTVEGTSNPNLYWYRQAAGRGLQLLFYSVGIGQISSEVPQNLSASRPQDRQFILSSKKLLLSDSGFYLCACTRGNTEAFFGQGTRLTVV.

This rearrangement joins TRBV6-1 to TRBJ2-1; the match to TRBD2 covers 14 bases. Germline V gene lookup returns CDR1 MNHNS and CDR2 SASEGT. There are 15 residues in the CDR3. V shed 10 bases and J 7 bases; nucleotides not matched to a gene: 9. The CDR3 is CATAPGTSGRNEQFF. DNA of the CDR3: TGTGCCACCGCACCGGGGACTAGCGGGAGAAATGAGCAGTTCTTC.

There are a few counts of this clonotype. The chain couples TRBV20-1 to TRBJ2-7, with TRBD2 matching 8 bases. The assigned J gene may be wrong: the sequence end matches TRBJ2-5 better. CDR3 length: 14 residues. CDR1 and CDR2 from the germline V gene are DFQATT and SNEGSKA (reference sequence). The CDR3 DNA reads as TGCAGTGCTAGAGGGCTAGCGGGTCAAGAGACCCAGTACTTC. This translates into CSARGLAGQETQYF.

The rearrangement links TRBV7-2 to TRBJ2-1; 8 bases match TRBD2. The germline CDR1 and CDR2 sequences are SGHTA and FQGNSA. V lost 3 bases, J lost 1 base, and 8 bases stayed unmatched. CDR3 length: 17 residues. CDR3 in DNA: TGTGCCAGCAGCTTGGGAAGCGGGAGTTTATCCTACAATGAGCAGTTCTTC. Translating gives CASSLGSGSLSYNEQFF.

The V gene is TRBV20-1, the J gene TRBJ2-5, with 9 bases aligning to TRBD1. The J call may be mistaken, given a closer DNA end match to TRBJ2-7. Germline lookup yields CDR1 DFQATT and CDR2 SNEGSKA (reference sequence). The CDR3 has 11 amino acids. Here the CDR3 reads CSARQGDEQYF. CDR3 bases: TGCAGTGCCAGACAGGGGGACGAGCAGTACTTC.

This clonotype was counted ten times or more. The chain couples TRBV28 to TRBJ1-4; D is ambiguous. The CDR3 is 14 amino acids. CDR1 MDHEN and CDR2 SYDVKM come from the germline V gene. Trimming removed 7 bases from V and 0 bases from J, with 9 bases in between. CDR3 sequence: CASTLGATNEKLFF. The CDR3 region has the DNA TGTGCCAGCACCCTAGGTGCAACTAATGAAAAACTGTTTTTT. Filled out from reference TRBV28 and TRBJ1-4, the complete variable domain reads DVKVTQSSRYLVKRTGEKVFLECVQDMDHENMFWYRQDPGLGLRLIYFSYDVKMKEKGDIPEGYSVSREKKERFSLILESASTNQTSMYLCASTLGATNEKLFFGSGTQLSVL.

Only a few counts were recorded for this clonotype. CDR3 sequence: CASSGGGQGNIWETQYF. As DNA, the CDR3 is TGTGCCAGCAGTGGGGGAGGACAGGGGAATATCTGGGAGACCCAGTACTTC. This chain uses TRBV6-1 with TRBJ2-1; 9 positions agree with TRBD1. The J call is uncertain, as TRBJ2-5 better fits the DNA end. This CDR3 has 17 residues. Germline V gives CDR1 MNHNS, CDR2 SASEGT.

The J gene is TRBJ2-5, the V gene TRBV29-1; possible D gene TRBD1, 5 bases. Germline V lookup: CDR1 SQVTM, CDR2 ANQGSEA. V lost 4 bases and J lost 5, with 14 bases in between. This CDR3 comprises 13 residues. CDR3 amino acids: CSVGLRQPETQYF. The CDR3 DNA is TGCAGCGTTGGACTCAGACAGCCGGAGACCCAGTACTTC.

A few counts support this clonotype. This chain connects TRBV19 to TRBJ2-3, with 9 bases lining up with TRBD2. The germline V gene has CDR1 LNHDA and CDR2 SQIVND (reference sequence). The CDR3 runs to 15 residues. The V segment lost 5 bases and the J segment 6 bases; nucleotides outside the gene matches: 9. CDR3 sequence reads: CASSPNLAGTDTQYF. The DNA of the CDR3 is TGTGCCAGTAGTCCGAATCTAGCGGGGACCGATACGCAGTATTTT.

The genes are TRBV28 and TRBJ1-1; weak D call: TRBD1 (6 bases). Germline values: CDR1 MDHEN, CDR2 SYDVKM. Deletions cut 6 bases from V and 0 bases from J, with 14 bases between. The CDR3 totals 15 residues. CDR3 DNA sequence: TGTGCCAGCAGCTTTGGGGGGCTGATGAACACTGAAGCTTTCTTT. It codes for CASSFGGLMNTEAFF.

This clonotype was found a few times. V is TRBV5-1 and J is TRBJ2-5, with a tentative D call TRBD2 (6 bases). Germline V lookup: CDR1 SGHRS, CDR2 YFSETQ. The CDR3 consists of 14 residues. V gave up 0 bases and J gave up 1 base, with 7 bases separating them. The CDR3 region has the DNA TGCGCCAGCAGCTTGGGGGAGGCCCAAGAGACCCAGTACTTC. Protein sequence: CASSLGEAQETQYF.

This chain links TRBV20-1 with TRBJ2-5; 8 bases are a match to TRBD2. The DNA end is more similar to TRBJ2-1, so the J call may be wrong. This CDR3 spans 14 amino acids. Germline CDR1 DFQATT, CDR2 SNEGSKA (reference sequence). Here the CDR3 reads CSAAGAGGYNEQFF. DNA of the CDR3: TGCAGTGCCGCGGGGGCGGGAGGCTATAATGAGCAGTTCTTC.

The chain joins TRBV7-9 to TRBJ2-3; D not certain. V lost 7 bases and J 2 bases, leaving 10 bases between the germline ends. This CDR3 has 13 residues. Germline CDR1 SEHNR, CDR2 FQNEAQ (reference sequence). CDR3 loop: CASTAPVTDTQYF. DNA of the CDR3: TGTGCCAGCACAGCACCGGTCACAGATACGCAGTATTTT.

This clonotype was observed a handful of times. The gene calls are TRBV7-6 and TRBJ2-7; a weak D match, TRBD2 (6 bases). V lost 1 base and J 3 bases, leaving 16 bases between the germline ends. This CDR3 comprises 16 residues. CDR1 is SGHVS and CDR2 is FNYEAQ in the germline V gene. The chain's CDR3 is CASSLVSGVGSYEQYF. The CDR3 DNA reads TGTGCCAGCAGCTTAGTATCGGGGGTCGGGAGCTACGAGCAGTACTTC.

The chain combines TRBV20-1 with TRBJ2-1; 9 bases are a match to TRBD1. Germline V gene sequence: CDR1 DFQATT, CDR2 SNEGSKA (reference sequence). The ends lost 6 bases at V and 7 bases at J; junction bases unmatched: 10. The CDR3 length is 14 residues. CDR3 amino acids: CSAGPGQGGNEQFF. The CDR3, as DNA: TGCAGTGCAGGTCCGGGACAGGGTGGGAATGAGCAGTTCTTC.

In this sample, this clonotype turned up many times. The rearrangement uses TRBV10-3 and TRBJ2-1; 9 bases map to TRBD2. Germline V gene sequence: CDR1 ENHRY, CDR2 SYGVKD. CDR3 size: 13 residues. The ends lost 8 bases at V and 5 bases at J; junction bases unmatched: 4. CDR3 sequence: CAIGGGENNEQFF. In DNA, the CDR3 is TGTGCCATCGGCGGGGGGGAAAACAATGAGCAGTTCTTC.

At least ten counts were recorded for this clonotype. The gene calls are TRBV9 and TRBJ1-5; 8 bases align to TRBD1. Germline V CDR1 and CDR2: SGDLS, YYNGEE. Trimming cost V 2 bases and J 5 bases; bases outside gene matches: 3. The CDR3 totals 14 residues. The CDR3 DNA sequence: TGTGCCAGCAGCGTGGACAGGGAAGATCAGCCCCAGCATTTT. Its protein is CASSVDREDQPQHF.

As to this clonotype: An end of the junction does not agree with germline; a read error may underlie this. The chain is built from TRBV12-3 or TRBV12-4 and TRBJ2-2; maybe TRBD2 (6 bases). CDR3 length equals 12 residues. CDR3 DNA sequence: TGTGCCAGCACTTTTTCCGGCGGGGAGCTGCTTTTT. Protein product: CASTFSGGELLF.

This clonotype was observed a few times. A junction boundary mismatches the germline segment, possibly from a read error. The chain joins TRBV7-3 to TRBJ1-1; TRBD1 aligns across 7 bases. This CDR3 has 14 amino acids. Per germline, CDR1 SGHTA and CDR2 FQGTGA. The CDR3 coding sequence is TGTGCCAGCAGCTCGACAGGGTTTAACACTGAAGTTTTCTTT. Its protein product is CASSSTGFNTEVFF.

This chain connects TRBV7-2 to TRBJ2-1; 8 bases fit TRBD2. This CDR3 is built from 16 residues. V was clipped by 1 base and J by 6 bases; unmatched bases: 8. CDR1 and CDR2 (germline): SGHTA, FQGNSA. The CDR3 DNA follows: TGTGCCAGCAGCTTAGGGGGCAGCGGGAGAGGCAATGAGCAGTTCTTC. It is translated as CASSLGGSGRGNEQFF. Drawing the rest from reference TRBV7-2 and TRBJ2-1, the complete variable domain is GAGVSQSPSNKVTEKGKDVELRCDPISGHTALYWYRQSLGQGLEFLIYFQGNSAPDKSGLPSDRFSAERTGGSVSTLTIQRTQQEDSAVYLCASSLGGSGRGNEQFFGPGTRLTVL.

As concerns this clonotype: Since a much larger clone is just one base distant, this may be a read error. J is TRBJ2-2 and V is TRBV6-5; D uncertain. Trimming left V 4 bases short and J 7 bases short, with 10 bases between. The CDR3 is 13 residues long. CDR1 is MNHEY and CDR2 is SVGAGI in the germline V gene. CDR3 DNA: TGTGCCAGCAGTTGCTCCGGGCGCGGGGAGCTGTTTTTT. This translates into CASSCSGRGELFF.